This T cell receptor (beta chain) was sequenced in a study of control samples from healthy donors and cancer patients. Some clones are missing from TCRdb's copy, which holds only in-frame ones; the method was immunoSEQ multiplex PCR. The table includes about 110,000 clones, roughly 79% detected once. Input material: blood. The receptor was derived from a man aged 18 to 29 in good health.

The DNA of the CDR3 is TGTGCCAGCAGTTACACGGACTCAATTCAGTACGTC. Translation: CASSYTDSIQYV. The chain is built from TRBV6-2 or TRBV6-3 and TRBJ2-7, with D tentatively TRBD2 (5 bases). Germline V lookup: CDR1 MNHEY, CDR2 SVGEGT. The V end was cut by 2 bases, the J end by 10 bases, with 12 bases between. The CDR3 is made up of 12 amino acids.